This T cell receptor (beta chain) was captured by sequencing in a study of response to subunit inactivated influenza vaccine. TCRdb ran MiXCR on the RT-PCR reads and lists one entry per CDR3 protein. The sample shows about 540,000 distinct CDR3 sequences, approximately 24% of them seen only once. The CDR3 sequence is 16 residues long. The J segment lost 6 bases and the V segment lost 0 bases, leaving 8 bases of the junction unmatched. Germline values: CDR1 SGDLS, CDR2 YYNGEE. These data were also reused for a study on T cells expressing NK-cell markers. That study reports: 5'RACE template switching with UMIs generated TCR beta cDNA. TCR beta repertoires came from sorted CD3+CD56+NKG2C+, CD3+CD56+NKG2C- and CD3+CD56-NKG2C+ T cells.

Specimen: CD4+ T cells sorted from PBMCs, collected 11 to 12 days after vaccination. The TCR originated in a man in his forties or fifties who received an inactivated influenza vaccine. The V gene is TRBV9, the J gene TRBJ1-1; 10 bases fit TRBD1. Here the CDR3 reads CASSVDLTGGLPEAFF. DNA for the CDR3: TGTGCCAGCAGCGTAGATCTGACAGGGGGCCTCCCTGAAGCTTTCTTT.